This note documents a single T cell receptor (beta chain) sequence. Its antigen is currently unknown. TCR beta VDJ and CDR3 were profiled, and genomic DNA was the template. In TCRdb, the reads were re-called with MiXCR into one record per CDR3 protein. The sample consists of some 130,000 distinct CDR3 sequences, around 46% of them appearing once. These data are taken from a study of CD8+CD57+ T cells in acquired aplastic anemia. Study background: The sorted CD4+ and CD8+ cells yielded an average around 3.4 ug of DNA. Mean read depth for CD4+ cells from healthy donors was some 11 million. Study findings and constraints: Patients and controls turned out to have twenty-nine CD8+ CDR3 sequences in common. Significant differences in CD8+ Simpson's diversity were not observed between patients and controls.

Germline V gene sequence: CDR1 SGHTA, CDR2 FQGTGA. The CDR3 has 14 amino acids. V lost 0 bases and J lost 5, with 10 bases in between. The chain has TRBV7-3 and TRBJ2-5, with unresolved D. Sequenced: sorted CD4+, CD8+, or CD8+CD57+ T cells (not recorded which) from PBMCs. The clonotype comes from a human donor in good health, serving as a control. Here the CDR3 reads CASSLTGSWETQYF. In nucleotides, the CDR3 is TGTGCCAGCAGCTTAACAGGGTCGTGGGAGACCCAGTACTTC.